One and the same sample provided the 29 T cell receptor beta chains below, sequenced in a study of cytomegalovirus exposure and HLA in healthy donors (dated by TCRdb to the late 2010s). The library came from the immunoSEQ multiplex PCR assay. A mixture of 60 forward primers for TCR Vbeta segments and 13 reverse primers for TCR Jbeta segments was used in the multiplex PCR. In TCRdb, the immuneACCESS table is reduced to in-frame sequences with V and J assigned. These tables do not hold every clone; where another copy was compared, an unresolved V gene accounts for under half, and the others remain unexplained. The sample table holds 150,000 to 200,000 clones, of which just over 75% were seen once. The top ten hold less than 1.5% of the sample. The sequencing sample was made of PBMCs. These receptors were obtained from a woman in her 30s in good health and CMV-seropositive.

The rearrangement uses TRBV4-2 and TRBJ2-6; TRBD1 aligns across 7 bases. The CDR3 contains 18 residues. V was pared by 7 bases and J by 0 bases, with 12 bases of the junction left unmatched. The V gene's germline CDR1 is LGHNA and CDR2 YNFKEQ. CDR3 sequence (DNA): TGTGCCAGCACCCCATGGGGGACAGACTTCTCTGGGGCCAACGTCCTGACTTTC. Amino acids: CASTPWGTDFSGANVLTF.

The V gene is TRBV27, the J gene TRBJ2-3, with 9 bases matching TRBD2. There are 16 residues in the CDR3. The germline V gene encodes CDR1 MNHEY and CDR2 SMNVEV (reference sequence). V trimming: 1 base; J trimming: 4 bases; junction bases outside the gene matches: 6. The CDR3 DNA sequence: TGTGCCAGCAGTTTATGGGCGGGAGGGGGGGCAGATACGCAGTATTTT. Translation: CASSLWAGGGADTQYF.

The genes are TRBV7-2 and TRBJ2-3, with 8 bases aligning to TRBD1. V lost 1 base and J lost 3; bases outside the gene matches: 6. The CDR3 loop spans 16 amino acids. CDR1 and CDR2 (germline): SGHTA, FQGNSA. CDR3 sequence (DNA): TGTGCCAGCAGCTTAGGAGCACAGGGGGGAACAGATACGCAGTATTTT. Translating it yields CASSLGAQGGTDTQYF. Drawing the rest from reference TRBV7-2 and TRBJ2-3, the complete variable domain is GAGVSQSPSNKVTEKGKDVELRCDPISGHTALYWYRQSLGQGLEFLIYFQGNSAPDKSGLPSDRFSAERTGGSVSTLTIQRTQQEDSAVYLCASSLGAQGGTDTQYFGPGTRLTVL.

As DNA, the CDR3 is TGTGCCAGCAGCCTCTCAAGGGGAACTGAAGCTTTCTTT. It yields the protein CASSLSRGTEAFF. This rearrangement joins TRBV14 to TRBJ1-1, with a weak D call TRBD1 (5 bases). The V end was cut by 4 bases, the J end by 5 bases, with 11 bases between. This CDR3 is 13 amino acids long. The V gene's germline CDR1 is SGHDN and CDR2 FVKESK.

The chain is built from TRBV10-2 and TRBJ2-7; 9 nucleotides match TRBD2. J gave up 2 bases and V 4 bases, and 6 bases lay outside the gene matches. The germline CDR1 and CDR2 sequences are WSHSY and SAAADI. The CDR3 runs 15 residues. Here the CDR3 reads CASSALAGGTYEQYF. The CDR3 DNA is TGCGCCAGCAGTGCCCTCGCGGGAGGGACCTACGAGCAGTACTTC.

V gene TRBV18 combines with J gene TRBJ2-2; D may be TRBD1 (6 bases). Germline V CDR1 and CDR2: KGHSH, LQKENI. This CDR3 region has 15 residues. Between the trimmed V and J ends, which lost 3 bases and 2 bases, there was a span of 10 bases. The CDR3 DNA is TGTGCCAGCTCACCGTTGGGACAAAACACCGGGGAGCTGTTTTTT. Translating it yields CASSPLGQNTGELFF. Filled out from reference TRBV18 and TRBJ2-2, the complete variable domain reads NAGVMQNPRHLVRRRGQEARLRCSPMKGHSHVYWYRQLPEEGLKFMVYLQKENIIDESGMPKERFSAEFPKEGPSILRIQQVVRGDSAAYFCASSPLGQNTGELFFGEGSRLTVL.

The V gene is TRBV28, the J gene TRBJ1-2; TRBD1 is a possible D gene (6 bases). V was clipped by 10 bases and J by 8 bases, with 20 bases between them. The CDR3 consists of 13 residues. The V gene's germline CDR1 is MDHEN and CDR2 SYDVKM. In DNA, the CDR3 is TGTGCCACCCTTCGAGGACAGCTAGGGGGCTACACCTTC. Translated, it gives CATLRGQLGGYTF.

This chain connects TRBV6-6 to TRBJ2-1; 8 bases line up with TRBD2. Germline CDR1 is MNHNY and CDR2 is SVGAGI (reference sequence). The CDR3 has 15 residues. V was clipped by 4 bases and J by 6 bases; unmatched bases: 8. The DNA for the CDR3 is TGTGCCAGCAGTTCGACGCAGCGGGAGTTCAATGAGCAGTTCTTC. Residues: CASSSTQREFNEQFF.

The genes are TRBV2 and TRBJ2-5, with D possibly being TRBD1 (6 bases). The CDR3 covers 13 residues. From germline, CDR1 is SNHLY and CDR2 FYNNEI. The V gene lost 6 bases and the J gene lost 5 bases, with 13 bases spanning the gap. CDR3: CASRRGKGETQYF. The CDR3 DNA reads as TGTGCCAGCAGGAGGGGGAAGGGGGAGACCCAGTACTTC.

In nucleotides, the CDR3 is TGTGCCAGCAGTACCCTAGCGGGAGTTTCCTACGAGCAGTACTTC. Amino acid sequence: CASSTLAGVSYEQYF. This chain joins TRBV28 and TRBJ2-7, with 10 bases that match TRBD2. Germline V CDR1 and CDR2: MDHEN, SYDVKM. V was pared by 5 bases and J by 1 base, with 5 bases of the junction left unmatched. The length of the CDR3 is 15 residues.

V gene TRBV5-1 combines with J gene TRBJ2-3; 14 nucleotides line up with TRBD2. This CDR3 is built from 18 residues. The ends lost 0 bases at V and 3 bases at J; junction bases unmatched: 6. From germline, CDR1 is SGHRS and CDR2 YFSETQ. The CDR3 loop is CASSLDLGLAGGTDTQYF. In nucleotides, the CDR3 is TGCGCCAGCAGCTTGGATTTAGGACTAGCGGGAGGAACAGATACGCAGTATTTT.

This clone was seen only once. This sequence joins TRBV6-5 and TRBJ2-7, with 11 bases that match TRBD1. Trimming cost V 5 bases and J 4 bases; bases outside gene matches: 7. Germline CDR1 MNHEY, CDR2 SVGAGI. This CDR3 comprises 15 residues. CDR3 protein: CASSPRTGGKYEQYF. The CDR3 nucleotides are TGTGCCAGCAGTCCTAGGACAGGGGGCAAGTACGAGCAGTACTTC.

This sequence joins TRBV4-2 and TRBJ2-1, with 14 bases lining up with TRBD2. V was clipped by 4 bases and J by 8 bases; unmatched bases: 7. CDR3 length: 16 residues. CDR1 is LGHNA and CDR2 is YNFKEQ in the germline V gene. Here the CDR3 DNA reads TGTGCCAGCAGCCCTTTGGGACTAGCGGGAGACGATGAGCAGTTCTTC. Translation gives CASSPLGLAGDDEQFF.

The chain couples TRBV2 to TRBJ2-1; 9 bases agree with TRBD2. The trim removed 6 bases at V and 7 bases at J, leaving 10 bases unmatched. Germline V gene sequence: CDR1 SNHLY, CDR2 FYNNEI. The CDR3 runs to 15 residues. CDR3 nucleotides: TGTGCCAGCAGCTTGGGGGCGGGAGGGGTAAATGAGCAGTTCTTC. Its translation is CASSLGAGGVNEQFF.

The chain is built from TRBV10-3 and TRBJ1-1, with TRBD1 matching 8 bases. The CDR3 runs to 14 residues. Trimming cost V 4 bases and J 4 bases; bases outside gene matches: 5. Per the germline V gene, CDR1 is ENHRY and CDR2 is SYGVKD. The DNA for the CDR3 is TGTGCCATCAGTGGGGGGACAGGTGTCACTGAAGCTTTCTTT. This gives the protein CAISGGTGVTEAFF.

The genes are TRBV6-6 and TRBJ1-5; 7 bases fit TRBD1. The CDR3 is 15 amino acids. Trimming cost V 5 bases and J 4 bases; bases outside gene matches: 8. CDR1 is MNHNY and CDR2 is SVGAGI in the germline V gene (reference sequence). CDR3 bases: TGTGCCAGCAGTATAGGACAGGCGGCGAATCAGCCCCAGCATTTT. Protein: CASSIGQAANQPQHF.

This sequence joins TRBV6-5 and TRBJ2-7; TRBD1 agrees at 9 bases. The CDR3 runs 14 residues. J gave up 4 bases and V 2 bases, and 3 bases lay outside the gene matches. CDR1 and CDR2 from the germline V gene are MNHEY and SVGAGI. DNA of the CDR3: TGTGCCAGCAGTTACGGGACAGGGATATACGAGCAGTACTTC. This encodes CASSYGTGIYEQYF.

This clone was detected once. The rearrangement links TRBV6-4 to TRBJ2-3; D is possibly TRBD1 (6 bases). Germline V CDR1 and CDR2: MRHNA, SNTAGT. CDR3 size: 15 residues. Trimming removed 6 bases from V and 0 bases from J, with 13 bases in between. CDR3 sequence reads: CASSLTGESTDTQYF. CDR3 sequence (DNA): TGTGCCAGCAGCCTGACAGGCGAAAGCACAGATACGCAGTATTTT.

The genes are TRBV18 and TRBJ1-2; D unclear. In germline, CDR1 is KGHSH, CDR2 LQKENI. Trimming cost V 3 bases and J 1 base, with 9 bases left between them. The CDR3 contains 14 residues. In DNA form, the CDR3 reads TGTGCCAGCTCACCTCCAGTGGTTAACTATGGCTACACCTTC. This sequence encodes CASSPPVVNYGYTF.

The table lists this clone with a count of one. The CDR3 DNA reads as TGTGCCAGCAGTCAGCCGCTCCGGGACAGGAGCTCCTACGAGCAGTACTTC. Its protein is CASSQPLRDRSSYEQYF. The genes are TRBV28 and TRBJ2-7; 8 nucleotides match TRBD1. V dropped 5 bases and J dropped 0; count of bases not matched to a gene: 12. From germline, CDR1 is MDHEN and CDR2 SYDVKM. The CDR3 is made up of 17 amino acids.

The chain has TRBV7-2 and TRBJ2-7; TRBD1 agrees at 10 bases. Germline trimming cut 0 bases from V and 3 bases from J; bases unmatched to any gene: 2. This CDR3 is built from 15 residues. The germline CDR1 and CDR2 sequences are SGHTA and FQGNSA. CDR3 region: CASSLAGTGDYEQYF. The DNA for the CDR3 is TGTGCCAGCAGCTTAGCCGGGACAGGGGACTACGAGCAGTACTTC.

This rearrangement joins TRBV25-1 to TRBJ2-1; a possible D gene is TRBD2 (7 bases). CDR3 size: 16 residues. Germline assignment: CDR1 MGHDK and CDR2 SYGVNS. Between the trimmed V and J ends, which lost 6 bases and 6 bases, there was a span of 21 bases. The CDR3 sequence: CASSLGGRAGANEQFF. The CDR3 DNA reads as TGTGCCAGCAGCCTAGGGGGGAGGGCCGGCGCCAATGAGCAGTTCTTC.

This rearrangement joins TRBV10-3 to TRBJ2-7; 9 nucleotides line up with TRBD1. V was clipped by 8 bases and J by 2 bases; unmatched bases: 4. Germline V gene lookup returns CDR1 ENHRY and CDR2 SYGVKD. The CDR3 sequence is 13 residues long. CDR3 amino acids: CAIAGQGTYEQYF. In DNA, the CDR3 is TGTGCCATCGCGGGACAGGGCACCTACGAGCAGTACTTC.

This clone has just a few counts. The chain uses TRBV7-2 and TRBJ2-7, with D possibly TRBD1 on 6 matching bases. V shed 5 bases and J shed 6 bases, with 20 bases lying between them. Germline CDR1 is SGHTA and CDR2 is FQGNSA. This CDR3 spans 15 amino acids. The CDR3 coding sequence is TGTGCCAGCAGCCCGATCAGGGGAGCCGCCTCCGAGCAGTACTTC. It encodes CASSPIRGAASEQYF.

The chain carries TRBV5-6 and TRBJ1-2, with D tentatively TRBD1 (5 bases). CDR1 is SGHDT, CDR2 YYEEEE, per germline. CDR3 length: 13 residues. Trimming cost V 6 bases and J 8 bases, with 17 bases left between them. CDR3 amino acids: CASISWGGRGYTF. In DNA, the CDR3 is TGTGCCAGCATTTCTTGGGGGGGACGGGGCTACACCTTC.

Here the CDR3 DNA reads TGCGCCAGCAGTTTCACAACAGGGGGATCCTACGAGCAGTACTTC. It translates to CASSFTTGGSYEQYF. This rearrangement joins TRBV5-1 to TRBJ2-7, with 8 bases lining up with TRBD1. This CDR3 is 15 amino acids long. Germline loops: CDR1 SGHRS, CDR2 YFSETQ. The junction had 8 bases not matched to a gene; V was cut back by 5 bases and J by 1 base.

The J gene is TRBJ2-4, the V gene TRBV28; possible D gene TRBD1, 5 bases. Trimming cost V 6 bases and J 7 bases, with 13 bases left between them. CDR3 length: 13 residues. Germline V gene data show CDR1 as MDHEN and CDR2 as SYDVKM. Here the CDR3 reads CASSDPGNNIQYF. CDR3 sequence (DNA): TGTGCCAGCAGCGACCCAGGGAACAACATTCAGTACTTC.

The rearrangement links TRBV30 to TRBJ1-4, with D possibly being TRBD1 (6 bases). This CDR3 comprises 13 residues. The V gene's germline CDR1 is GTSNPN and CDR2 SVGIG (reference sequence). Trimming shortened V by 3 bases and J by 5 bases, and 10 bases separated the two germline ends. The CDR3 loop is CAWRAGANEKLFF. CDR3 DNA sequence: TGTGCCTGGAGAGCGGGGGCAAATGAAAAACTGTTTTTT.

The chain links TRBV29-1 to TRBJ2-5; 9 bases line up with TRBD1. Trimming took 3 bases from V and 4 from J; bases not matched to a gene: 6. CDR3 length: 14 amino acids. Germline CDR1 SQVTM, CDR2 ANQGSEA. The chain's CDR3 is CSVDPDRGGETQYF. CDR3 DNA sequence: TGCAGCGTTGACCCGGACAGGGGAGGAGAGACCCAGTACTTC.